This TCR beta chain was identified in a study of T cell responses to AZD1222 COVID-19 vaccine. Study results and caveats: Spike-spanning, vaccine-associated CD4 TCRs were dominant at 160-218 and 743-854. Just 5 to 7 AZD1222 recipients were seropositive at baseline.

On this clone itself: What it binds is unknown.

Data came from immunoSEQ multiplex PCR; TCRdb stores just in-frame clones and leaves some out. The data show about 130,000 clones, 85% to 90% seen once. This CDR3 region has 15 residues. The trim removed 1 base at V and 7 bases at J, leaving 7 bases unmatched. Per the germline V gene, CDR1 is SGHVS and CDR2 is FQNEAQ. The specimen was peripheral blood, collected on day 0 of AZD1222 vaccination. This chain uses TRBV7-8 with TRBJ1-2, with 9 bases lining up with TRBD1. The receptor's source is an adult in good health. CDR3 sequence: CASSLVWTGDSGYTF. The CDR3 region has the DNA TGTGCCAGCAGCTTAGTTTGGACAGGGGACTCTGGCTACACCTTC.